This passage covers 2 T cell receptor beta chains from one sample sequenced in a study of shared T cell receptors in the human thymus. Only in-frame clones appear in the TCRdb table, and some are missing; sequencing was by immunoSEQ multiplex PCR. The repertoire holds about 380,000 clones, with approximately 95% as singletons. Source material: thymocytes. These receptors all stem from a human donor.

The rearrangement joins TRBV5-4 to TRBJ2-1; possible D gene TRBD2, 5 bases. V lost 0 bases and J lost 8, with 9 bases in between. The germline gives CDR1 SGHNT, CDR2 YYREEE (reference sequence). The length of the CDR3 is 13 residues. The CDR3 spells CASSLGEGHEQFF. DNA for the CDR3: TGTGCCAGCAGCTTGGGTGAGGGCCATGAGCAGTTCTTC.

The chain couples TRBV6-1 to TRBJ2-7; D remains unclear. From germline, CDR1 is MNHNS and CDR2 SASEGT. CDR3 length: 12 residues. Trimming pared 3 bases from V and 1 base from J, leaving 4 bases between. CDR3 sequence reads: CASSDSSYEQYF. The CDR3 DNA sequence: TGTGCCAGCAGTGACAGTTCCTACGAGCAGTACTTC.